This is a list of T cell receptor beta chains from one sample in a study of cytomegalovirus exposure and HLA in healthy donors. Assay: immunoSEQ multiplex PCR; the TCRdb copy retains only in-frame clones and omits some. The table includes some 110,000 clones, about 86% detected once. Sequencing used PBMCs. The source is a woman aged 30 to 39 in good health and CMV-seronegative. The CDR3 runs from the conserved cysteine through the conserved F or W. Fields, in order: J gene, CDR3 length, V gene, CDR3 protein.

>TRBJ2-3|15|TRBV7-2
CASSLTGASTDTQYF
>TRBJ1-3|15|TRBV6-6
CASSYSKTFGNTIYF
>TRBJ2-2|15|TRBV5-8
CASSFFQSGAGELFF
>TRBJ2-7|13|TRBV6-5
CAATSGSSYEQYF
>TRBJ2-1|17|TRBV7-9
CASSLGRGNAGGNEQFF
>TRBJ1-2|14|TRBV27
CASRWTGDNYGYTF
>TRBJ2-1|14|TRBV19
CASSITGGGNEQFF
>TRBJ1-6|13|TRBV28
CASSLAPNSPLHF
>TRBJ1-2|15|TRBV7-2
CASSPKTEWVYGYTF
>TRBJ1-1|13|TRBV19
CASSTRAGTEAFF
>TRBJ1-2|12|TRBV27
CASSLRGWGYTF
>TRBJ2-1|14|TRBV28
CASTHGQGLNEQFF
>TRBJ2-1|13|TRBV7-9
CASSLGLANEQFF
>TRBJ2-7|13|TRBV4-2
CASSQDLPYEQYF
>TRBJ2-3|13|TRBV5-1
CASSVRATDTQYF
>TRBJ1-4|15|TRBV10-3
CAISESANGGEKLFF
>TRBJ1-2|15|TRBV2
CASSADRQGNYGYTF
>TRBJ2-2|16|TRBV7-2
CASSRLAPVRTGELFF
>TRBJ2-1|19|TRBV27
CASSLVGQGLLSFYNEQFF
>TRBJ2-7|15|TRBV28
CASKLRSTGGSEQYF
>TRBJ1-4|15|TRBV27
CASSFSPRANEKLFF
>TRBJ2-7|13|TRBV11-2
CASSPARGYEQYF
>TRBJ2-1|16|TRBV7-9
CSSSPLSGLTHNEQFF
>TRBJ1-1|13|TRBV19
CASRPIGSTEAFF
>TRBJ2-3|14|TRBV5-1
CASSWRENTDTQYF